Below are 6 T cell receptor beta chains sequenced from a single sample in a study of beta chain features in type 1 diabetes. Points from the study as a whole: There was a moderate but significant shortening of TCRB CDR3s in all four CD4+ subsets of Type 1 diabetes patients.

The antigens these receptors bind are not known. The authors reverse transcribed all of the isolated RNA, so sequencing captured expressed TCRB transcripts. Generated by immunoSEQ multiplex PCR, the TCRdb table keeps only in-frame clones and is missing some. The sample contains roughly 700,000 clones, around 15% of which appear only once. Specimen: naive CD4+ T cells from blood. The receptors originated from a man younger than 30 with type 1 diabetes.

The rearrangement joins TRBV6-5 to TRBJ2-4; D could derive from TRBD1 or TRBD2 (5 bases each). Germline values: CDR1 MNHEY, CDR2 SVGAGI. CDR3 length: 12 residues. Trimming removed 5 bases from V and 12 bases from J, with 14 bases in between. The chain's CDR3 is CASSRDGGGQYF. CDR3 DNA sequence: TGTGCCAGCAGTCGGGACGGAGGAGGTCAGTACTTC.

The chain is built from TRBV29-1 and TRBJ1-1; unclear D gene. The germline gives CDR1 SQVTM, CDR2 ANQGSEA. The CDR3 extends over 14 amino acids. Trimming shortened V by 6 bases and J by 3 bases, and 17 bases separated the two germline ends. The CDR3 nucleotides read TGCAGCGTCGCCCTCAGGATCCTGGACACTGAAGCTTTCTTT. Its translation: CSVALRILDTEAFF.

This clone was detected only a few times. The chain is built from TRBV9 and TRBJ1-2, with D possibly matching TRBD1 (6 bases). There are 14 residues in the CDR3. Germline V gene lookup returns CDR1 SGDLS and CDR2 YYNGEE. V was shortened by 4 bases and J by 4 bases, with 14 bases between the two germline ends. CDR3 amino acids: CASSLGTLSYGYTF. In DNA, the CDR3 is TGTGCCAGCAGCCTCGGGACATTGAGCTATGGCTACACCTTC.

This clone has more than one count but fewer than ten. This chain joins TRBV30 and TRBJ2-1; D remains ambiguous. The V and J ends lost 5 bases and 4 bases respectively, with 12 bases between them. Germline V gives CDR1 GTSNPN, CDR2 SVGIG (reference sequence). This CDR3 spans 13 amino acids. The CDR3 here is CAWELVAYNEQFF. The CDR3 bases are TGTGCCTGGGAATTAGTAGCATACAATGAGCAGTTCTTC.

This clone was seen more than once but under ten times. CDR3 amino acids: CASGRDRAGTSGYTF. Here the CDR3 DNA reads TGTGCCAGCGGTCGGGACAGGGCTGGGACCAGCGGCTACACCTTC. This chain links TRBV5-6 with TRBJ1-2, with 9 bases lining up with TRBD1. This CDR3 contains 15 residues. Germline CDR1 SGHDT, CDR2 YYEEEE. With 7 bases clipped from V and 8 bases from J, the junction kept 15 bases outside the gene matches.

The rearrangement uses TRBV25-1 and TRBJ2-7; D is perhaps TRBD2 (5 bases). V was shortened by 5 bases and J by 0 bases, with 14 bases between the two germline ends. CDR1 and CDR2 from the germline V gene are MGHDK and SYGVNS. This CDR3 has 15 amino acids. The CDR3 loop reads CASSHDGKSSYEQYF. The DNA of the CDR3 is TGTGCCAGCAGTCACGACGGGAAGAGCTCCTACGAGCAGTACTTC.